This T cell receptor (beta chain) was found in a study of blood T cell repertoires in COVID-19. Study background: T cells, B-cell-depleted T cells, or PBMCs supplied cDNA or gDNA.

Cohorts were determined from participant-reported clinical history. Germline lookup yields CDR1 KGHDR and CDR2 SFDVKD. Trimming cost V 3 bases and J 0 bases, with 8 bases left between them. The CDR3 length is 14 residues. The authors' processing: Reference gene primer amplification gave nucleated cell count estimates. Assay: immunoSEQ multiplex PCR; the TCRdb copy retains only in-frame clones and omits some. V and J calls and clone size come straight from that table; D and trimming were deduced from the DNA. In the table there are 180,000 or so clones, about 80% of which are singletons. The source is a man aged 50 to 59 who had recovered from COVID-19. Specimen: PBMCs or T cells enriched from blood (not recorded which). V and J are TRBV24-1 and TRBJ2-7; a weak D match, TRBD1 (5 bases). CDR3 bases: TGTGCCACCAGTGATCCAGGGCACTCCTACGAGCAGTACTTC. Its protein product is CATSDPGHSYEQYF.